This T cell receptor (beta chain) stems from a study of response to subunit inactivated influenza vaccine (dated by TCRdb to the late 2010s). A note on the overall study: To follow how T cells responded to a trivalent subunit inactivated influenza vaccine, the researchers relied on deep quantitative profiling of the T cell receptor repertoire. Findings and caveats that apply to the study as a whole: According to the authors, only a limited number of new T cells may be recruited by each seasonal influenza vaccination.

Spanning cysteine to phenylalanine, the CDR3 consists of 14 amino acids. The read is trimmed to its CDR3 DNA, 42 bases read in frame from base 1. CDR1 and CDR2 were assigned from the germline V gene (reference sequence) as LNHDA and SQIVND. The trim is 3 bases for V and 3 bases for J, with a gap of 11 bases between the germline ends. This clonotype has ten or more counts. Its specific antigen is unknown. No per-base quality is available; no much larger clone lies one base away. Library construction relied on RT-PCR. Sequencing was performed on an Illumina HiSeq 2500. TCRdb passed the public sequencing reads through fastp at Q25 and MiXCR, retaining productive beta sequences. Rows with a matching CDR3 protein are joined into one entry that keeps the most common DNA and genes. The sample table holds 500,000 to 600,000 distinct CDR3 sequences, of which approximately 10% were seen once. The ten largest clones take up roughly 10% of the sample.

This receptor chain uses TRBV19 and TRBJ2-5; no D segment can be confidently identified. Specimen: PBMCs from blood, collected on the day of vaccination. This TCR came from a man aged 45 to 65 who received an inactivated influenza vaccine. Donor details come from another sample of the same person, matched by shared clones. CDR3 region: CASSMGRIKETQYF. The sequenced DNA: TGTGCCAGTAGTATGGGCCGGATAAAAGAGACCCAGTACTTC. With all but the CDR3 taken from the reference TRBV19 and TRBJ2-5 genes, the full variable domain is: DGGITQSPKYLFRKEGQNVTLSCEQNLNHDAMYWYRQDPGQGLRLIYYSQIVNDFQKGDIAEGYSVSREKKESFPLTVTSAQKNPTAFYLCASSMGRIKETQYFGPGTRLLVL.